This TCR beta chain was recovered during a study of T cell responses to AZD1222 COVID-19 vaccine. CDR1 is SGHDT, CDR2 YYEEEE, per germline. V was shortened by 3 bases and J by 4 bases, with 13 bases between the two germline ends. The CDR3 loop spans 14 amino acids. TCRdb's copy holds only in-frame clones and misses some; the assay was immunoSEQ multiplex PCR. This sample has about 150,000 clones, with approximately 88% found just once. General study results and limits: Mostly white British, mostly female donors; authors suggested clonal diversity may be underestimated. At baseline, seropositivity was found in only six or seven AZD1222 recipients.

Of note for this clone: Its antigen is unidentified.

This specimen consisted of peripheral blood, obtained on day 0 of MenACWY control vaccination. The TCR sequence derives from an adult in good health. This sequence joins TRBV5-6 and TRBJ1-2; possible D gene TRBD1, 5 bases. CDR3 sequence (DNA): TGTGCCAGCAGCTCTCCTGGCAGGGCCTATGGCTACACCTTC. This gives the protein CASSSPGRAYGYTF. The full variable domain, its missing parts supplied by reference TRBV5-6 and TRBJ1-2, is DAGVTQSPTHLIKTRGQQVTLRCSPKSGHDTVSWYQQALGQGPQFIFQYYEEEERQRGNFPDRFSGHQFPNYSSELNVNALLLGDSALYLCASSSPGRAYGYTFGSGTRLTVV.